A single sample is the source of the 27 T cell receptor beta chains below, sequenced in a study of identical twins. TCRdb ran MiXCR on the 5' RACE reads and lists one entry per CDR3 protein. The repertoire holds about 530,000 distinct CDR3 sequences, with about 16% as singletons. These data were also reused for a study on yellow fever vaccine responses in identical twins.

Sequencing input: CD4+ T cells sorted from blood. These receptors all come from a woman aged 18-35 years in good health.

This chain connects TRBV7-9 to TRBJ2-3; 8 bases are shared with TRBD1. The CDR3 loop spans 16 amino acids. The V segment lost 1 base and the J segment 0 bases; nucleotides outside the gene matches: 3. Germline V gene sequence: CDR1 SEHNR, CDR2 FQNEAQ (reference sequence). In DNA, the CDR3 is TGTGCCAGCAGCTTAGGACAGGGGTGGAGCACAGATACGCAGTATTTT. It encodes CASSLGQGWSTDTQYF.

CDR3 bases: TGTGCCAGCAGGACCGGGCCCACGGCGGCAGATACGCAGTATTTT. This codes for CASRTGPTAADTQYF. V gene TRBV2 combines with J gene TRBJ2-3; D call uncertain. V gave up 6 bases and J gave up 4 bases, with 17 bases separating them. The CDR3 length is 15 residues. Germline V lookup: CDR1 SNHLY, CDR2 FYNNEI. The variable domain in full, with the rest retrieved from reference TRBV2 and TRBJ2-3, is EPEVTQTPSHQVTQMGQEVILRCVPISNHLYFYWYRQILGQKVEFLVSFYNNEISEKSEIFDDQFSVERPDGSNFTLKIRSTKLEDSAMYFCASRTGPTAADTQYFGPGTRLTVL.

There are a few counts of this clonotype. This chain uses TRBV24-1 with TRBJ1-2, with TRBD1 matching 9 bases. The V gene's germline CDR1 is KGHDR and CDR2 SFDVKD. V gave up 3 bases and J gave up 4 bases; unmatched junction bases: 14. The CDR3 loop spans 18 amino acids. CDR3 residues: CATSDTGTGSLRGYGYTF. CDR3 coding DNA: TGTGCCACCAGTGATACCGGGACAGGGTCGTTACGAGGCTATGGCTACACCTTC.

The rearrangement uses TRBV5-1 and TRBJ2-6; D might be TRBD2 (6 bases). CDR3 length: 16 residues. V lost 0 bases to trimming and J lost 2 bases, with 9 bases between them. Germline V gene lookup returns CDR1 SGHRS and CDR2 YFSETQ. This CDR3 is CASSLEGGAGANVLTF. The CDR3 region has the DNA TGCGCCAGCAGCTTGGAAGGCGGGGCTGGGGCCAACGTCCTGACTTTC.

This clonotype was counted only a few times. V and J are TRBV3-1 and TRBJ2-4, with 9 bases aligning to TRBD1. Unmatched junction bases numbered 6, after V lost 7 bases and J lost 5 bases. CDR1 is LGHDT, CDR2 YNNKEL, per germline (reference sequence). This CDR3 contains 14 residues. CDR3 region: CASTPGQGQNIQYF. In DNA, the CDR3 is TGTGCCAGCACCCCGGGACAGGGCCAAAACATTCAGTACTTC.

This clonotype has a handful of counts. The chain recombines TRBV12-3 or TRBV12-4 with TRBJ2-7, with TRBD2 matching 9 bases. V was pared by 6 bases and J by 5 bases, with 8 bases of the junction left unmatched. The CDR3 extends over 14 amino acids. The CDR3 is CASRVAGVNHEQYF. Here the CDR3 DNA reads TGTGCCAGCAGGGTAGCGGGGGTGAACCACGAGCAGTACTTC.

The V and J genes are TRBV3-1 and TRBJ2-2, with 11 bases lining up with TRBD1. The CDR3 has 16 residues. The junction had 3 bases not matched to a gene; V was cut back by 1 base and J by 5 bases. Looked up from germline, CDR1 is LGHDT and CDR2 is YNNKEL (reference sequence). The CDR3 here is CASSQGTGGRTGELFF. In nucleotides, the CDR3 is TGTGCCAGCAGCCAAGGGACAGGGGGCCGTACCGGGGAGCTGTTTTTT.

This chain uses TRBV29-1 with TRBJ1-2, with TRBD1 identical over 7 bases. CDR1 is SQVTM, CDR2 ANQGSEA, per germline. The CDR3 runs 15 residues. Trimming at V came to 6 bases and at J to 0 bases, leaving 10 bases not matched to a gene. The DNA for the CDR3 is TGCAGCGTCCACGGGGGACAGACAGCTAACTATGGCTACACCTTC. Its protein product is CSVHGGQTANYGYTF.

CDR3 protein: CASRPRQDFSNQPQHF. For the CDR3, the DNA is TGTGCCAGTAGACCGAGACAGGATTTTTCCAATCAGCCCCAGCATTTT. V gene TRBV19 combines with J gene TRBJ1-5, with TRBD1 as a possible D gene (6 bases). Trimming stripped 6 bases from V and 3 bases from J, with 18 bases between. This CDR3 is 16 amino acids long. CDR1 and CDR2 from the germline V gene are LNHDA and SQIVND (reference sequence).

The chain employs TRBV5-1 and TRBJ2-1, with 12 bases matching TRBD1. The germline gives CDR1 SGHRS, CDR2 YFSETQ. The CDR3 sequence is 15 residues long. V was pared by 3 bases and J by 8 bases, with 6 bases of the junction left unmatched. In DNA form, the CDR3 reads TGCGCCAGCAGCTCTGGTGGGACAGGGGGCTATGAGCAGTTCTTC. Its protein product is CASSSGGTGGYEQFF.

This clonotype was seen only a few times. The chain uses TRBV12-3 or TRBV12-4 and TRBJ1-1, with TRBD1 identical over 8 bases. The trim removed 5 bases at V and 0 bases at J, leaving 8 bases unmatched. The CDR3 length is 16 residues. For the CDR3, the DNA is TGTGCCAGCAGTAACCGGGACAGGACCCTGAACACTGAAGCTTTCTTT. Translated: CASSNRDRTLNTEAFF.

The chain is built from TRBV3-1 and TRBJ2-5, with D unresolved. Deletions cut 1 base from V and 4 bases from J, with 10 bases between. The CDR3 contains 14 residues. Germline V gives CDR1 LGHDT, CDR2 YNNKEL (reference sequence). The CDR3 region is CASSQGAVGETQYF. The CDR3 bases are TGTGCCAGCAGCCAAGGCGCTGTTGGAGAGACCCAGTACTTC.

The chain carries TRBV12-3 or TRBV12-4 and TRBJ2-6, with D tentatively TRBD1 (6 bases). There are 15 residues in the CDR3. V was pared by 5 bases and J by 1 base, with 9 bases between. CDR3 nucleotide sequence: TGTGCCAGCAGTCAGACAGGTTCTGGGGCCAACGTCCTGACTTTC. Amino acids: CASSQTGSGANVLTF.

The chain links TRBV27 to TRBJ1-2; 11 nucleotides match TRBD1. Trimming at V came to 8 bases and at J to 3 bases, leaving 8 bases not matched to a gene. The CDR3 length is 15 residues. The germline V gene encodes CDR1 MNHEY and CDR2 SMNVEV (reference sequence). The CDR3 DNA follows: TGTGCCAGCCCTCCGCGGACAGGGGGCGACTATGGCTACACCTTC. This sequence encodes CASPPRTGGDYGYTF.

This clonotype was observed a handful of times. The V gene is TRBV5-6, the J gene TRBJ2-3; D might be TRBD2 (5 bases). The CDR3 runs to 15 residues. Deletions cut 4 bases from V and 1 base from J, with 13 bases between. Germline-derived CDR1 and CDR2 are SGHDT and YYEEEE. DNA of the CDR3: TGTGCCAGCAGCCCGAGCGGAGCCCGCACAGATACGCAGTATTTT. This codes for CASSPSGARTDTQYF.

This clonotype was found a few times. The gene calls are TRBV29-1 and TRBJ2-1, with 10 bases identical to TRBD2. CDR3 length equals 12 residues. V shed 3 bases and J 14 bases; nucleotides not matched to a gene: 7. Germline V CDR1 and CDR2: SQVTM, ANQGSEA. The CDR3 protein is CSVDLAGAREFF. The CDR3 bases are TGCAGCGTTGACCTAGCGGGAGCGCGCGAGTTCTTC.

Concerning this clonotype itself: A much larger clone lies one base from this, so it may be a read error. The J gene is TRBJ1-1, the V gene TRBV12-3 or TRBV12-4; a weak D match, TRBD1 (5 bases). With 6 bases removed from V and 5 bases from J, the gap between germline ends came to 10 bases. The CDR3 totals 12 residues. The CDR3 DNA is TGTGCCAGCAGACTCGCAGGGACTGAAGCTTTCTTT. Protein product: CASRLAGTEAFF.

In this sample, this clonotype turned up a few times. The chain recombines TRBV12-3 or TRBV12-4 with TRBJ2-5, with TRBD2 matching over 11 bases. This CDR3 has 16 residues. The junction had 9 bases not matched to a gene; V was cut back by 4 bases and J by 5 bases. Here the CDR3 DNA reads TGTGCCAGCAGTTCCTACCCCACTAGCGGGAGTGAGACCCAGTACTTC. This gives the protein CASSSYPTSGSETQYF.

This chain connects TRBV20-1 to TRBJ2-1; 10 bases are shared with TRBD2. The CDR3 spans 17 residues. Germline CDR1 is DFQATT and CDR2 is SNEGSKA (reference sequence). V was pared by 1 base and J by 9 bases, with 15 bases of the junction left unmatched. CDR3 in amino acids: CSARGWSSGRPQGEQFF. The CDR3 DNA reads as TGCAGTGCTAGAGGGTGGTCTAGCGGGAGACCCCAGGGTGAGCAGTTCTTC.

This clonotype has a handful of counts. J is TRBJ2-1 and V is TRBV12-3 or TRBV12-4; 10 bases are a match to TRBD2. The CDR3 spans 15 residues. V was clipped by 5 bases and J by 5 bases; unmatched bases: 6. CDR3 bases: TGTGCCAGCAGTCGGGGACTAGCGCCCAACAATGAGCAGTTCTTC. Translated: CASSRGLAPNNEQFF.

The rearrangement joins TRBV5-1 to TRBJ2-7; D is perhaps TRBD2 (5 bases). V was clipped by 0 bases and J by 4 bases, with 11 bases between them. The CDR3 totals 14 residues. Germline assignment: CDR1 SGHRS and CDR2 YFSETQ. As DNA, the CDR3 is TGCGCCAGCAGCTTGGAGGCTAGCAGATACGAGCAGTACTTC. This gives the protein CASSLEASRYEQYF. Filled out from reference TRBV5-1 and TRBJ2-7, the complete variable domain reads KAGVTQTPRYLIKTRGQQVTLSCSPISGHRSVSWYQQTPGQGLQFLFEYFSETQRNKGNFPGRFSGRQFSNSRSEMNVSTLELGDSALYLCASSLEASRYEQYFGPGTRLTVT.

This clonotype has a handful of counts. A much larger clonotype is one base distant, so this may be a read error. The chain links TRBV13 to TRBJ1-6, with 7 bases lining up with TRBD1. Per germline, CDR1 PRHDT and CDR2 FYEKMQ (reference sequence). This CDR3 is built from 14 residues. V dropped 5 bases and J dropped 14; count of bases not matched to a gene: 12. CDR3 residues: CASSKGQPAPSLHF. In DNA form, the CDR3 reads TGTGCCAGCAGCAAGGGACAGCCAGCCCCTTCCCTCCACTTT.

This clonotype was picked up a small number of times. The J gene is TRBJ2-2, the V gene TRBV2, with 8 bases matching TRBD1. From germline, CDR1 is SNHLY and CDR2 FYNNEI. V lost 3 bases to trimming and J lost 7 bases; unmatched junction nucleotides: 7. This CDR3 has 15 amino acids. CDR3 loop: CASSDGQGAGGELFF. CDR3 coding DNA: TGTGCCAGCAGTGATGGTCAGGGGGCAGGCGGGGAGCTGTTTTTT.

In DNA form, the CDR3 reads TGTGCCAGCACCCCGACGATACACAGGGTTGGCTACACCTTC. Translation gives CASTPTIHRVGYTF. This chain joins TRBV12-3 or TRBV12-4 and TRBJ1-2; D is perhaps TRBD1 (6 bases). Between the trimmed V and J ends, which lost 7 bases and 7 bases, there was a span of 19 bases. The CDR3 consists of 14 residues.

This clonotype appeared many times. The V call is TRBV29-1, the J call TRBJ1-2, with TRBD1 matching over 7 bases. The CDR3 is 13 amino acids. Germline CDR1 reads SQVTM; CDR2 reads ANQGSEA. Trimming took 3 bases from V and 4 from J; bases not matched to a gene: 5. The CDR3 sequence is CSVDFRDSYGYTF. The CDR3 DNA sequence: TGCAGCGTTGATTTCAGGGACAGCTATGGCTACACCTTC.

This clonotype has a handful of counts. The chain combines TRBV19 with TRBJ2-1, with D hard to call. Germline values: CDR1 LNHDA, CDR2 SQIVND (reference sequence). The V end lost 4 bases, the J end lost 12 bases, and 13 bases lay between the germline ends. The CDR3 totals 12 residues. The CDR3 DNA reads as TGTGCCAGTAGTACCATCTCGGCCACGCAGTTCTTC. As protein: CASSTISATQFF.

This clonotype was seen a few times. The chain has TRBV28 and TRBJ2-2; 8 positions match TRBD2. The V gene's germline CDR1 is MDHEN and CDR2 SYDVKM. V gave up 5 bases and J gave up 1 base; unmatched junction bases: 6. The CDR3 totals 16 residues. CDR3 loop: CASSDSGAGNTGELFF. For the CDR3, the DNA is TGTGCCAGCAGTGATAGCGGGGCCGGGAACACCGGGGAGCTGTTTTTT.